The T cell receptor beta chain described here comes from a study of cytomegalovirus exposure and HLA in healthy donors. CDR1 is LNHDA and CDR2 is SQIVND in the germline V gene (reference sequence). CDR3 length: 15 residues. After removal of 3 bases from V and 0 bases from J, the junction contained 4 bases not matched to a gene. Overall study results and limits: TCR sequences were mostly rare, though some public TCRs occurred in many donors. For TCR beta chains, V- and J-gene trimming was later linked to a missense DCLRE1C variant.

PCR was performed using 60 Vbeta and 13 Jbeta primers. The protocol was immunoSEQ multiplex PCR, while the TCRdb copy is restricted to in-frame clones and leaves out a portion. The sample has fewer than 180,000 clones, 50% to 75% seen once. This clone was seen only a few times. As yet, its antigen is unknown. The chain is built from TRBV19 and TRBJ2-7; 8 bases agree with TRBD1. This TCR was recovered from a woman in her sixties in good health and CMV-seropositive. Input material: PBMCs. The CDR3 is CASSMITGGSYEQYF. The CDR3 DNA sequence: TGTGCCAGTAGTATGATCACAGGGGGCTCCTACGAGCAGTACTTC.